These 5 T cell receptor beta chains were sequenced from one sample in a study of cytomegalovirus exposure and HLA in healthy donors. PCR primers comprised 60 Vbeta and 13 Jbeta primers. The repertoire was sequenced with immunoSEQ multiplex PCR; TCRdb's copy has only in-frame clones and lacks some. The specimen's table records approximately 190,000 clones. Sequenced sample: PBMCs. The receptors were sampled from a boy aged 5 to 17 in good health and CMV-seronegative.

This sequence joins TRBV4-1 and TRBJ2-5; 8 bases agree with TRBD2. This CDR3 has 18 residues. V gave up 0 bases and J gave up 4 bases; unmatched junction bases: 13. Germline V lookup: CDR1 MGHRA, CDR2 YSYEKL. CDR3 nucleotide sequence: TGCGCCAGCAGCCAAGATGGGGCGGGGGGTTCGGAGAGAGAGACCCAGTACTTC. Translating gives CASSQDGAGGSERETQYF.

The rearrangement uses TRBV5-1 and TRBJ2-3; D may be TRBD2 (6 bases). V lost 1 base to trimming and J lost 5 bases, with 11 bases between them. The CDR3 has 14 residues. Germline V lookup: CDR1 SGHRS, CDR2 YFSETQ. CDR3 amino acids: CASSLRDSRDTQYF. The CDR3 DNA is TGCGCCAGCAGCTTGCGGGACTCCAGAGATACGCAGTATTTT.

This sequence joins TRBV29-1 and TRBJ2-5; the match to TRBD1 covers 8 bases. This CDR3 contains 12 residues. CDR1 SQVTM and CDR2 ANQGSEA come from the germline V gene. The V gene end was trimmed by 6 bases and the J gene end by 10 bases; junction bases not matched to a gene: 10. The CDR3 coding sequence is TGCAGCGTCGAGACAGGGGCGGTGGACCAGTACTTC. Its protein is CSVETGAVDQYF.

The gene calls are TRBV5-6 and TRBJ2-7; 8 nucleotides agree with TRBD2. The CDR3 is 16 residues long. CDR1 is SGHDT and CDR2 is YYEEEE in the germline V gene. V lost 0 bases, J lost 1 base, and 6 bases stayed unmatched. CDR3 region: CASSLGPVAGSYEQYF. The DNA of the CDR3 is TGTGCCAGCAGCTTGGGTCCGGTAGCGGGGTCCTACGAGCAGTACTTC.

The chain combines TRBV30 with TRBJ1-5; tentatively, D is TRBD1 (6 bases). Trimming removed 0 bases from V and 3 bases from J, with 9 bases in between. This CDR3 has 14 residues. Germline values: CDR1 GTSNPN, CDR2 SVGIG (reference sequence). CDR3: CAWSVGADNQPQHF. The DNA of the CDR3 is TGTGCCTGGAGTGTGGGGGCAGACAATCAGCCCCAGCATTTT.